These 30 T cell receptor beta chains came from one sample sequenced in a study of glioma-infiltrating T cells. Amplification of TCR alpha and beta CDR3 regions from RNA used iRepertoire nested multiplex PCR. In TCRdb, the multiplex PCR reads were re-called with MiXCR into one record per CDR3 protein. The sample carries approximately 100,000 distinct CDR3 sequences, about 25% recorded once. Sample: glioma tissue, nonneoplastic brain tissue, or PBMCs (not recorded which). The receptors stem from a human donor with low-grade glioma or glioblastoma, undergoing nonglioma brain surgery, or in good health (not recorded which).

This clonotype was seen repeatedly, ten times or more. V usage is TRBV19 and J usage is TRBJ1-5; 10 bases are shared with TRBD1. V shed 4 bases, J shed 4 bases, and the junction held 7 bases outside the gene matches. This CDR3 region has 16 residues. Germline CDR1 and CDR2: LNHDA and SQIVND (reference sequence). Here the CDR3 DNA reads TGTGCCAGTAGTAACCGGGACAGGGGTCTGAATCAGCCCCAGCATTTT. Encoded protein: CASSNRDRGLNQPQHF.

This clonotype has at least ten counts. This chain links TRBV4-3 with TRBJ2-1, with 9 bases lining up with TRBD2. Trimming took 0 bases from V and 2 from J; bases not matched to a gene: 5. The germline V gene encodes CDR1 LGHNA and CDR2 YSLEER. The CDR3 runs to 17 residues. For the CDR3, the DNA is TGCGCCAGCAGCCAAGATCCCCGACTAGCGGCCTACAATGAGCAGTTCTTC. Its protein is CASSQDPRLAAYNEQFF.

This clonotype was recorded at least ten times. The chain carries TRBV12-3 or TRBV12-4 and TRBJ2-5; TRBD1 is a possible D gene (6 bases). The V and J ends lost 4 bases and 0 bases respectively, with 15 bases between them. The CDR3 totals 16 residues. CDR3 amino acids: CASSSPGHQYQETQYF. CDR3 coding DNA: TGTGCCAGCAGTTCGCCGGGACATCAGTACCAAGAGACCCAGTACTTC.

This clonotype was counted at least ten times. The chain recombines TRBV11-2 with TRBJ2-7, with 11 nucleotides matching TRBD2. The ends lost 0 bases at V and 5 bases at J; junction bases unmatched: 6. The germline V gene encodes CDR1 SGHAT and CDR2 FQNNGV. The CDR3 sequence is 16 residues long. Here the CDR3 DNA reads TGTGCCAGCAGCTTAGAACTAGCGGGAGCTGGGAACGAGCAGTACTTC. Translated: CASSLELAGAGNEQYF. Using reference TRBV11-2 and TRBJ2-7 for the parts outside the CDR3, the full variable domain is EAGVAQSPRYKIIEKRQSVAFWCNPISGHATLYWYQQILGQGPKLLIQFQNNGVVDDSQLPKDRFSAERLKGVDSTLKIQPAKLEDSAVYLCASSLELAGAGNEQYFGPGTRLTVT.

This clonotype was picked up many times. The rearrangement joins TRBV2 to TRBJ2-1; D gene unclear. The length of the CDR3 is 12 residues. V was pared by 5 bases and J by 7 bases, with 9 bases between. CDR1 SNHLY and CDR2 FYNNEI come from the germline V gene. In nucleotides, the CDR3 is TGTGCCAGCAGTTCGGACGGAAATGAGCAGTTCTTC. Its translation is CASSSDGNEQFF.

This clonotype has just a few counts. This rearrangement joins TRBV7-9 to TRBJ2-2; D gene uncertain. V was cut by 6 bases and J by 2 bases, with 7 bases left in between. The CDR3 length is 13 residues. Germline V gene data show CDR1 as SEHNR and CDR2 as FQNEAQ (reference sequence). CDR3 sequence (DNA): TGTGCCAGCAGTAACAGTAACACCGGGGAGCTGTTTTTT. It specifies CASSNSNTGELFF.

This clonotype has more than one count but fewer than ten. The chain uses TRBV19 and TRBJ1-2; TRBD1 is a possible D gene (5 bases). There are 14 residues in the CDR3. V lost 3 bases and J 5 bases, leaving 13 bases between the germline ends. In germline, CDR1 is LNHDA, CDR2 SQIVND (reference sequence). The CDR3 DNA follows: TGTGCCAGTAGTATCAGGGACGGTGGTTATGGCTACACCTTC. This encodes CASSIRDGGYGYTF.

This clonotype was picked up a small number of times. The J gene is TRBJ2-3, the V gene TRBV5-1; 7 nucleotides agree with TRBD1. CDR1 and CDR2 (germline): SGHRS, YFSETQ. The CDR3 spans 14 residues. Trimming took 1 base from V and 4 from J; bases not matched to a gene: 3. CDR3 protein: CASSLTTGADTQYF. The CDR3 region has the DNA TGCGCCAGCAGCTTGACTACAGGGGCAGATACGCAGTATTTT.

The chain has TRBV19 and TRBJ2-4, with 10 bases matching TRBD1. The CDR3 sequence is 18 residues long. CDR1 LNHDA and CDR2 SQIVND come from the germline V gene (reference sequence). V gave up 0 bases and J gave up 6 bases; unmatched junction bases: 11. The CDR3 coding sequence is TGTGCCAGTAGTATAGATACCGGGACAGGGGTTAGAGGAAACATTCAGTACTTC. It specifies CASSIDTGTGVRGNIQYF.

This clonotype was seen a handful of times. A read error is possible here, since a much larger clone lies one base away. This chain joins TRBV10-3 and TRBJ1-1, with no clear D. The CDR3 extends over 13 amino acids. Germline-derived CDR1 and CDR2 are ENHRY and SYGVKD. The chain's CDR3 is CAVSESQNTEAFF. The DNA of the CDR3 is TGTGCCGTCAGTGAGTCGCAGAACACTGAAGCTTTCTTT.

This clonotype was recorded at least ten times. This rearrangement joins TRBV19 to TRBJ1-2, with D unclear. With 5 bases removed from V and 6 bases from J, the gap between germline ends came to 16 bases. The CDR3 runs 14 residues. Germline-derived CDR1 and CDR2 are LNHDA and SQIVND (reference sequence). The CDR3 DNA is TGTGCCAGTAGTCCCCTTGAAGGTCCGGATGGCTACACCTTC. It is translated as CASSPLEGPDGYTF.

As to this clonotype: The junction differs from germline at one of its ends, possibly a read error. The chain couples TRBV10-2 to TRBJ1-2; D is undetermined. The length of the CDR3 is 14 residues. Germline-derived CDR1 and CDR2 are WSHSY and SAAADI. The CDR3 sequence is CASSESAGPYGYTF. The DNA for the CDR3 is TGCGCCAGCAGTGAGTCGGCAGGACCATATGGATACACCTTC.

The chain has TRBV14 and TRBJ2-7, with D uncertain. This CDR3 has 15 amino acids. The germline V and J ends were trimmed by 1 base and 5 bases, with 15 bases remaining between them. Germline loops: CDR1 SGHDN, CDR2 FVKESK. CDR3: CASSQGHGPLHEQYF. CDR3 nucleotides: TGTGCCAGCAGCCAAGGGCATGGCCCTCTACACGAGCAGTACTTC. The full variable domain, rest sourced from reference TRBV14 and TRBJ2-7, is EAGVTQFPSHSVIEKGQTVTLRCDPISGHDNLYWYRRVMGKEIKFLLHFVKESKQDESGMPNNRFLAERTGGTYSTLKVQPAELEDSGVYFCASSQGHGPLHEQYFGPGTRLTVT.

This clonotype was seen ten or more times. The V and J genes are TRBV7-2 and TRBJ1-3; 7 bases are a match to TRBD1. Germline loops: CDR1 SGHTA, CDR2 FQGNSA. CDR3 size: 16 residues. V was pared by 2 bases and J by 0 bases, with 4 bases of the junction left unmatched. The CDR3 here is CASSLMGQSSGNTIYF. The CDR3 DNA follows: TGTGCCAGCAGCTTAATGGGACAGAGCTCTGGAAACACCATATATTTT.

This clonotype was recorded many times. V gene TRBV2 combines with J gene TRBJ1-5, with D possibly matching TRBD1 (6 bases). This CDR3 contains 13 residues. The V gene's germline CDR1 is SNHLY and CDR2 FYNNEI. V lost 6 bases and J lost 6, with 12 bases in between. CDR3 DNA: TGTGCCAGCAGGGAACAGGGAATTCAGCCCCAGCATTTT. It is translated as CASREQGIQPQHF.

This clonotype has just a few counts. This chain joins TRBV7-9 and TRBJ1-1; 8 nucleotides match TRBD1. This CDR3 region has 14 residues. Germline V gives CDR1 SEHNR, CDR2 FQNEAQ (reference sequence). V lost 2 bases and J lost 3; bases outside the gene matches: 2. The CDR3 DNA follows: TGTGCCAGCAGCTTACAGGGGGCGGACACTGAAGCTTTCTTT. This sequence encodes CASSLQGADTEAFF.

In its sample, this clonotype was seen many times. The chain couples TRBV12-3 or TRBV12-4 to TRBJ2-5; weak D call: TRBD1 (6 bases). The CDR3 covers 14 residues. V lost 3 bases and J lost 5, with 13 bases in between. The DNA for the CDR3 is TGTGCCAGCAGTTTTTACAGGGTCGGGGAGACCCAGTACTTC. Protein: CASSFYRVGETQYF.

In the case of this clonotype: The junction and the germline gene differ at one end; a read error may be behind it. V is TRBV4-1 and J is TRBJ2-3; 10 bases line up with TRBD2. Looked up from germline, CDR1 is MGHRA and CDR2 is YSYEKL. There are 15 residues in the CDR3. The CDR3 DNA sequence: TGCGCCAGCAGCCAAGGAAGCGGGAGGGAAGATACGCGGTATTTT. Translated, it gives CASSQGSGREDTRYF.

This clonotype was detected ten times or more. This chain uses TRBV20-1 with TRBJ1-6; a weak D match, TRBD1 (5 bases). Germline-derived CDR1 and CDR2 are DFQATT and SNEGSKA (reference sequence). The CDR3 loop spans 13 amino acids. The germline V and J ends were trimmed by 0 bases and 10 bases, with 10 bases remaining between them. This CDR3 reads CSARDLGESPLHF. For the CDR3, the DNA is TGCAGTGCTAGAGATCTAGGGGAATCACCCCTCCACTTT.

With regard to this clonotype: The missing conserved phenylalanine or tryptophan at the end of this CDR3 makes a read error likely. J is TRBJ2-5 and V is TRBV28; maybe TRBD2 (5 bases). The CDR3 spans 12 residues. CDR1 is MDHEN, CDR2 SYDVKM, per germline. CDR3 coding DNA: TGTACCAGTAGGGCCTCGGGGGAGACCCAGTACTGC. Protein: CTSRASGETQYC.

J is TRBJ1-2 and V is TRBV12-3 or TRBV12-4; no reliable D call. Trimming shortened V by 5 bases and J by 10 bases, and 23 bases separated the two germline ends. This CDR3 is built from 15 residues. In nucleotides, the CDR3 is TGTGCCAGCAGTCTCCACACCGAGGGAATCCATAACTACACCTTC. Protein sequence: CASSLHTEGIHNYTF.

This chain connects TRBV27 to TRBJ1-2; D possibly corresponds to TRBD1 (5 bases). The V and J ends lost 8 bases and 6 bases respectively, with 22 bases between them. The CDR3 loop spans 15 amino acids. CDR1 is MNHEY and CDR2 is SMNVEV in the germline V gene (reference sequence). CDR3 sequence (DNA): TGTGCCAGCGGGTTTGCCGGGGCTTCACATAATGGCTACACCTTC. Translating gives CASGFAGASHNGYTF.

Comment on this clonotype: This may be a read error, as it is one base from a much larger clone. This chain links TRBV7-9 with TRBJ2-1, with D unclear. Germline CDR1 is SEHNR and CDR2 is FQNEAQ (reference sequence). The CDR3 sequence is 15 residues long. V was clipped by 2 bases and J by 2 bases, with 10 bases between them. Written as DNA, the CDR3 is TGTGCCAGCAGCTTACCGCGGAGCCCCTACAATGAGCAGTTCTTC. It encodes CASSLPRSPYNEQFF.

This clonotype was detected ten times or more. Written as DNA, the CDR3 is TGTGCCAGCAGCATTTGGTCCTCCCAAGAGACCCAGTACTTC. Translating it yields CASSIWSSQETQYF. The chain recombines TRBV6-2 or TRBV6-3 with TRBJ2-5; D unclear. V lost 6 bases, J lost 1 base, and 12 bases lay in between. This CDR3 region has 14 residues. Germline values: CDR1 MNHEY, CDR2 SVGEGT.

This clonotype qualifies as medium-sized (0.01 to 0.1%). The chain uses TRBV20-1 and TRBJ2-1, with 11 nucleotides matching TRBD2. V lost 3 bases and J lost 6; bases outside the gene matches: 4. Germline V gene data show CDR1 as DFQATT and CDR2 as SNEGSKA (reference sequence). The CDR3 extends over 14 amino acids. The CDR3 protein is CSARVLAGANEQFF. In nucleotides, the CDR3 is TGCAGTGCTAGGGTACTAGCGGGGGCCAATGAGCAGTTCTTC.

This clonotype appeared once. A much larger clone lies one base from this, so it may be a read error. This chain joins TRBV5-1 and TRBJ2-7; TRBD1 agrees at 7 bases. Germline V CDR1 and CDR2: SGHRS, YFSETQ. The CDR3 length is 14 residues. Trimming took 8 bases from V and 1 from J; bases not matched to a gene: 9. The CDR3 DNA sequence: TGCGCCAGAAGCGTACTACAGGGGTCCTACGAGCAGTACTTC. Translated, it gives CARSVLQGSYEQYF.

This clonotype was found many times. The chain joins TRBV20-1 to TRBJ1-3; D is perhaps TRBD1 (5 bases). V gave up 4 bases and J gave up 0 bases, with 13 bases separating them. This CDR3 spans 15 amino acids. Germline V lookup: CDR1 DFQATT, CDR2 SNEGSKA (reference sequence). The CDR3 sequence is CSAIPDRGSGNTIYF. CDR3 bases: TGCAGTGCTATTCCTGACAGAGGCTCTGGAAACACCATATATTTT.

The chain uses TRBV4-3 and TRBJ2-2; 11 bases match TRBD1. The germline V gene has CDR1 LGHNA and CDR2 YSLEER. V lost 1 base to trimming and J lost 12 bases; unmatched junction nucleotides: 7. This CDR3 has 15 amino acids. The CDR3 DNA reads as TGCGCCAGCAGCCAAGTGGAGCGGGACAGGGGGAAGCTGTTTTTT. Translation: CASSQVERDRGKLFF.

This clonotype came up a few times. The chain recombines TRBV10-1 with TRBJ1-2; perhaps TRBD1 as D (5 bases). Between the trimmed V and J ends, which lost 0 bases and 8 bases, there was a span of 13 bases. The CDR3 totals 14 residues. The germline gives CDR1 WNHNN, CDR2 SYGVQD (reference sequence). The CDR3 nucleotides read TGCGCCAGCAGTGAGTCCGGGGGGGGAAGCGGCTACACCTTC. It translates to CASSESGGGSGYTF.

Concerning this clonotype itself: This may be a read error, as it is one base from a much larger clone. The chain has TRBV28 and TRBJ2-7, with D unclear. The CDR3 is 13 residues long. The ends were cut back, 11 bases at V and 5 bases at J, with 19 bases in the middle. Germline values: CDR1 MDHEN, CDR2 SYDVKM. The CDR3 protein is CAPSDRASNEQYF. DNA of the CDR3: TGTGCCCCCAGTGACCGTGCATCGAACGAGCAGTACTTC.